A selection of T cell receptor beta chains follows, all from one sample in a study of cytomegalovirus exposure and HLA in healthy donors. The repertoire was sequenced with immunoSEQ multiplex PCR; TCRdb's copy has only in-frame clones and lacks some. The top ten hold about 0.4% of the sample, which has around 170,000 clones, 80% to 85% seen once. The sequenced sample was PBMCs. The receptors were gathered from a boy under 10 years old in good health and CMV-seronegative. CDR3s include the opening cysteine and the closing phenylalanine or tryptophan. Clone size is given for some rows only: seen once, a few or many times, or a class if the clone is expanded.

V	J	size	CDR3
TRBV5-1	TRBJ1-2	NA	CASSLEGLAGNGYIF
TRBV29-1	TRBJ2-4	once	CSVHSLAKNIQYF
TRBV27	TRBJ2-7	few	CASSSTSEPSYEQYF
TRBV4-1	TRBJ2-7	NA	CASSQDITSGSGYEQYF
TRBV6-5	TRBJ2-1	NA	CASSYQPGLAYNEQFF
TRBV5-4	TRBJ2-7	NA	CASSLYRAKYEQYF
TRBV4-1	TRBJ2-2	NA	CASSQEGLAGTGELFF
TRBV30	TRBJ2-3	NA	CAWTMGLAGVRRDTQYF
TRBV28	TRBJ1-2	NA	CASSLGGSNYGYTF
TRBV7-9	TRBJ2-5	NA	CASSALGLDEFQETQYF
TRBV21-1	TRBJ2-7	NA	CASSKVGSSRGEQYF
TRBV30	TRBJ1-5	once	CAWRKQGLPNQPQHF
TRBV18	TRBJ2-5	NA	CASSPLPTSGQETQYF
TRBV9	TRBJ1-1	NA	CASSVGAMTEAFF
TRBV10-3	TRBJ1-3	few	CAILETGIGNTIYF
TRBV5-1	TRBJ1-1	NA	CASSLVLVSSGEDFWNTEAFF
TRBV5-1	TRBJ2-7	NA	CASSSPRAGPHYEQYF
TRBV18	TRBJ1-1	NA	CASSPRADMNTEAFF
TRBV5-1	TRBJ1-1	NA	CASSLDGARDTEAFF
TRBV14	TRBJ2-1	NA	CASTMTGTGSYNEQFF
TRBV6-1	TRBJ2-1	NA	CASSEDLSGSEFF
TRBV14	TRBJ2-1	NA	CASSLGQFRRGRKDEQFF
TRBV2	TRBJ2-1	NA	CASRVTPSSYNEQFF
TRBV28	TRBJ2-7	NA	CASIAGSSYEQYF
TRBV14	TRBJ2-1	NA	CASSFAPGGEQFF
TRBV25-1	TRBJ2-7	few	CASSESFEQYF
TRBV4-1	TRBJ2-3	NA	CASSLLRGPGTSGSGDTQYF
TRBV12-5	TRBJ1-5	once	CASGDRNSNQPQHF
TRBV11-2	TRBJ2-7	NA	CASSYGTSGTLYEQYF
TRBV5-1	TRBJ2-7	once	CASSVQGVRTYEQYF
TRBV7-3	TRBJ2-3	NA	CASSLLSGRRDTQYF